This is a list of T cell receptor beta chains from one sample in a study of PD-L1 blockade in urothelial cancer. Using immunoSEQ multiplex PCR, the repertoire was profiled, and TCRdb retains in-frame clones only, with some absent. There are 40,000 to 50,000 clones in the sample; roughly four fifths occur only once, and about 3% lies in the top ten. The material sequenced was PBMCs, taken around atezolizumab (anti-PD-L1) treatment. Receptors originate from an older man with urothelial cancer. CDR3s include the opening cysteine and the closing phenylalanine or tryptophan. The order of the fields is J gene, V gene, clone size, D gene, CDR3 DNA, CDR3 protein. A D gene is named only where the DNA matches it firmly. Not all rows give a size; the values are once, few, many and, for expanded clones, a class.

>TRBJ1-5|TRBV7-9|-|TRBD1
TGTGCCAGCAGCTTGGGACAGAATCAGCCCCAGCATTTT
CASSLGQNQPQHF
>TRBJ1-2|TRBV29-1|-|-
TGCAGCGTTGGGCAGGGAGGAATGTATGGCTACACCTTC
CSVGQGGMYGYTF
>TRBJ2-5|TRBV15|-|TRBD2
TGTGCCACCAGCAGAGAAGGAATACCGGGACTAGCGGTACAAGAGACCCAGTACTTC
CATSREGIPGLAVQETQYF
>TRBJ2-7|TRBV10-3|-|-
TGTGCCATCAGTGATGGGTTAGGGTTGGAGGCGCAGTACTTC
CAISDGLGLEAQYF
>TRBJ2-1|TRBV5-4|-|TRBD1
TGTGCCAGCAGCTTGGGGGGGACAGCCTACAATGAGCAGTTCTTC
CASSLGGTAYNEQFF
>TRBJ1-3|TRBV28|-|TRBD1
TGTGCCAGCATTCGGACAGGCGGCTCTGGAAACACCATATATTTT
CASIRTGGSGNTIYF
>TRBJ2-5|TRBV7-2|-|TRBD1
TGTGCCAGCAGCCCCAATCCGGGACAGGGCCAGACCCAGTACTTC
CASSPNPGQGQTQYF
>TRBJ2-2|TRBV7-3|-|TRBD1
TGTGCCAGCAGCGGTGACAGGGTCTACACCGGGGAGCTGTTTTTT
CASSGDRVYTGELFF
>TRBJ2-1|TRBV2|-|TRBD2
TGTGCCAGCACTGGGACTAGCGGGTACTACAATGAGCAGTTCTTC
CASTGTSGYYNEQFF
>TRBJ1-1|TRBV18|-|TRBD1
TGTGCCAGCTCACCCCCGACAGGGGCTACGAACACTGAAGCTTTCTTT
CASSPPTGATNTEAFF
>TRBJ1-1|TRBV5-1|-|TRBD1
TGCGCCAGTACAGGGGTGGAGGGCACTGAAGCTTTCTTT
CASTGVEGTEAFF
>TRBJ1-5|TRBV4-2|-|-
TGTGCCAGCAGCCAAGATCCAATGAGTCGCGAATTTCATCAGCCCCAGCATTTT
CASSQDPMSREFHQPQHF
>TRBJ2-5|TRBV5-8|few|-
TGTGCCAGCAGCTCCGGATACTCTCGAGGGACCCAGTACTTC
CASSSGYSRGTQYF
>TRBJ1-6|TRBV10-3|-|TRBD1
TGTGCCATCGCTCCCGACAGGGCCTATAATTCACCCCTCCACTTT
CAIAPDRAYNSPLHF
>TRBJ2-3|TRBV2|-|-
TGTGCCAGCAGTGCGACTACCGGGACAATTAGCACAGATACGCAGTATTTT
CASSATTGTISTDTQYF
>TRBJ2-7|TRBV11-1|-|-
TGTGCCAGCAGCCCCCCTGGACTACCCGCCAACGAGCAGTACTTC
CASSPPGLPANEQYF
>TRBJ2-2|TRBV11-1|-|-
TGTGCCAGCAGAAAAGACTACGGGGAGCTGTTTTTT
CASRKDYGELFF
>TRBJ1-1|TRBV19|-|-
TGTGCCAGTAGGAAGGGGAAAGTGTACACTGAAGCTTTCTTT
CASRKGKVYTEAFF
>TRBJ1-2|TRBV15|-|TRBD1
TGTGCCACCAGCAGAGATAGGGGCAGGGGGAATGGCTACACCTTC
CATSRDRGRGNGYTF
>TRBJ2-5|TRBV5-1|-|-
TGCGCCAGCAGCCAAAAACTAGCAATGGAGACCCAGTACTTC
CASSQKLAMETQYF
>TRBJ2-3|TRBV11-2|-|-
TGTGCCAGCAGCTTAGGCGTTAGCCGTGGCACAGATACGCAGTATTTT
CASSLGVSRGTDTQYF
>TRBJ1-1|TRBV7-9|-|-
TGTGCCAGCAGCCCCAGGGCGAACACTGAAGCTTTCTTT
CASSPRANTEAFF
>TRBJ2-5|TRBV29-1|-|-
TGCAGCGTTGAACAAGTCGGGGGTGAGACCCAGTACTTC
CSVEQVGGETQYF
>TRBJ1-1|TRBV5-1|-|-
TGCGCCAGCAGCTTGGGACTAGGGCGGAACACTGAAGCTTTCTTT
CASSLGLGRNTEAFF
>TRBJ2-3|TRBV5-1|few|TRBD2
TGCGCCAGCAACGAAGCGGGGGCCCCGGATACGCAGTATTTT
CASNEAGAPDTQYF
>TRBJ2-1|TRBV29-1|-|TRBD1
TGCAGCGTAGAAACCGGGACAGCCGACCTATTATCCTACAATGAGCAGTTCTTC
CSVETGTADLLSYNEQFF
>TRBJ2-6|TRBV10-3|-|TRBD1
TGTGCCATCAGTGACCGGGACAGGGGCCGCTCTGGGGCCAACGTCCTGACTTTC
CAISDRDRGRSGANVLTF
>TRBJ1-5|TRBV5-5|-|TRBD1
TGTGCCAGCAGCCGGCGGGACAGCAGCAATCAGCCCCAGCATTTT
CASSRRDSSNQPQHF
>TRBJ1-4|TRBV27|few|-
TGTGCCAGCAGTCCCCCGGACAGACGTAATGAAAAACTGTTTTTT
CASSPPDRRNEKLFF